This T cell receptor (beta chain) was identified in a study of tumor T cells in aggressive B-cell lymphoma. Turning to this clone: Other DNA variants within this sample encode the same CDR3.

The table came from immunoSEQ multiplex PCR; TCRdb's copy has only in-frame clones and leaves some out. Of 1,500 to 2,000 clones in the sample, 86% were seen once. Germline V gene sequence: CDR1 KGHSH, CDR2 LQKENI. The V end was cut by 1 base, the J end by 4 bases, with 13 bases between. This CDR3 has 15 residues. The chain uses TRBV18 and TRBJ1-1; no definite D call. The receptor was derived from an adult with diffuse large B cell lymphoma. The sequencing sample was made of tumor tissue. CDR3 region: CASSPRLDRSTEAFF. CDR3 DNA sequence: TGTGCCAGCTCACCACGTTTAGACCGGAGCACTGAAGCTTTCTTT.